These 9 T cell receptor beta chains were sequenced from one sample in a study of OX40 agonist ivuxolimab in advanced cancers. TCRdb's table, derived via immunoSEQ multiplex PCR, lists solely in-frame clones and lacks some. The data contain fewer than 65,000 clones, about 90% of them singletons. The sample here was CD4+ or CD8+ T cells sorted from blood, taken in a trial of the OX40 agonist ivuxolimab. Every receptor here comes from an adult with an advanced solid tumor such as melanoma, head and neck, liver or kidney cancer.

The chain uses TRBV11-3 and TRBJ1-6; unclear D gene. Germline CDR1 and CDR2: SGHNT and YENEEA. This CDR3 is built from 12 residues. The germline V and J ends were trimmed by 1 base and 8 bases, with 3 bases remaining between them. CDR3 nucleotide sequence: TGTGCCAGCAGCTTAGGAGATTCACCCCTCCACTTT. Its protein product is CASSLGDSPLHF.

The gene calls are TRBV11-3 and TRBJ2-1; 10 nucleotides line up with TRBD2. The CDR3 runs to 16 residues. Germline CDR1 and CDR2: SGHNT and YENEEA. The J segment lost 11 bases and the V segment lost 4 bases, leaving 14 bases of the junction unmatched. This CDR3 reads CASSSSGRAGKSKQFF. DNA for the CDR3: TGTGCCAGCAGCTCCAGCGGGAGGGCCGGTAAAAGTAAGCAGTTCTTC. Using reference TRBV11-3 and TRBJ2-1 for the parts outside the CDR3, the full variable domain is EAGVVQSPRYKIIEKKQPVAFWCNPISGHNTLYWYLQNLGQGPELLIRYENEEAVDDSQLPKDRFSAERLKGVDSTLKIQPAELGDSAVYLCASSSSGRAGKSKQFFGPGTRLTVL.

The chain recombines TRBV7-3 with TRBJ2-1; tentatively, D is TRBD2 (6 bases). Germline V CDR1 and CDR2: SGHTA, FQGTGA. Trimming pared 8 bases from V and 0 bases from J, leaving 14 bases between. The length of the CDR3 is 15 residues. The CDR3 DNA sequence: TGTGCCAGCCGTCTTAGCGGAAGCTCCTACAATGAGCAGTTCTTC. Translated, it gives CASRLSGSSYNEQFF.

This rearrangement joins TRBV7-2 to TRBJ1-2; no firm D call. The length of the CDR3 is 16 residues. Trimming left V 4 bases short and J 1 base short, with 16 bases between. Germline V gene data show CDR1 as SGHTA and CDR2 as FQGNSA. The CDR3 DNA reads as TGTGCCAGCAGCTCCTGGGCAGGTTCCTTTAACTATGGCTACACCTTC. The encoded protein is CASSSWAGSFNYGYTF.

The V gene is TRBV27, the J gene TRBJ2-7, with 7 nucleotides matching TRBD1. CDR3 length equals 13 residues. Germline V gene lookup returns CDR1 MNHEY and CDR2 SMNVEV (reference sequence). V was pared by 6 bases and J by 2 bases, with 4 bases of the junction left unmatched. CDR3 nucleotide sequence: TGTGCCAGCAGGAGGGGGCCTACCTACGAGCAGTACTTC. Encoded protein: CASRRGPTYEQYF.

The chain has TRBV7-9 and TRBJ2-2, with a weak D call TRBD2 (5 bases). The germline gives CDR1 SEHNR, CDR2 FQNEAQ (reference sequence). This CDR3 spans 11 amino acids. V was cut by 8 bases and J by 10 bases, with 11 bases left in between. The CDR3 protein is CASLLREELFF. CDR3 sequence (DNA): TGTGCCAGCTTACTACGGGAGGAGCTGTTTTTT.

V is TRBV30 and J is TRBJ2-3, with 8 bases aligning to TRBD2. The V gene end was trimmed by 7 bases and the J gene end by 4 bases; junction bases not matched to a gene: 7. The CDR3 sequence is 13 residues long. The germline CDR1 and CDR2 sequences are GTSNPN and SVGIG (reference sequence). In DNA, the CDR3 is TGTGCCTCCGAGGGGACTAGACCAGATACGCAGTATTTT. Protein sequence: CASEGTRPDTQYF.

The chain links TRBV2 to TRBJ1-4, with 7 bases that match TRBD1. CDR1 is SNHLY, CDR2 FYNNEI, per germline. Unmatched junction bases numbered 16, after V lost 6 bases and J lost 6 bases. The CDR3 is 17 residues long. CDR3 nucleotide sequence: TGTGCCAGCAGGGGGGGACAGTCGCCCTTGCTCCATGAAAAACTGTTTTTT. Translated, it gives CASRGGQSPLLHEKLFF.

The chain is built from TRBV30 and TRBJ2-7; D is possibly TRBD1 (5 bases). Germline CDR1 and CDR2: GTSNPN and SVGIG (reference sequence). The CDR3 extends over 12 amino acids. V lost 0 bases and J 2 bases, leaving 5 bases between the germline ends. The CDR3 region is CAWSVQAYEQYF. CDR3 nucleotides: TGTGCCTGGAGTGTACAGGCCTACGAGCAGTACTTC.